These 26 T cell receptor beta chains came from one sample sequenced in a study of somatic mutations in cytotoxic T cells in rheumatoid arthritis. Data came from immunoSEQ multiplex PCR; TCRdb stores just in-frame clones and leaves some out. The data show about 3,400 clones, with over 80% seen just once and about 30% held by the top ten. Sequencing input: CD8+ T cells sorted from blood. The receptor set was obtained from a man aged 45-65 years with rheumatoid arthritis.

This CDR3 reads CASSQDRTGAQETQYF. CDR3 nucleotides: TGCGCCAGCAGCCAAGATCGTACAGGGGCCCAAGAGACCCAGTACTTC. The V and J genes are TRBV4-3 and TRBJ2-5, with 7 bases lining up with TRBD1. Germline CDR1 reads LGHNA; CDR2 reads YSLEER. CDR3 length: 16 amino acids. Germline trimming cut 0 bases from V and 1 base from J; bases unmatched to any gene: 5.

This clone was detected a few times. The junction does not match germline at one end; this may be a read error. The chain is built from TRBV6-4 and TRBJ1-4, with D unclear. The CDR3 extends over 14 amino acids. Looked up from germline, CDR1 is MRHNA and CDR2 is SNTAGT. The CDR3 DNA reads TGTGCCAGCAGTTACTCGGGCAGTAATGAAAAACTGTTTTTT. Protein: CASSYSGSNEKLFF.

The V and J genes are TRBV7-9 and TRBJ2-2; the D gene is possibly TRBD2 (5 bases). Between the trimmed V and J ends, which lost 5 bases and 0 bases, there was a span of 16 bases. Germline CDR1 and CDR2: SEHNR and FQNEAQ (reference sequence). This CDR3 spans 17 amino acids. Written as DNA, the CDR3 is TGTGCCAGCAGCCCTGGACGTTGGCGGGCGAACACCGGGGAGCTGTTTTTT. Protein sequence: CASSPGRWRANTGELFF.

The chain has TRBV27 and TRBJ1-4; no definite D call. There are 15 residues in the CDR3. V dropped 8 bases and J dropped 1 base, with 14 bases sitting between them. The germline V gene encodes CDR1 MNHEY and CDR2 SMNVEV (reference sequence). The chain's CDR3 is CASSGWGKTNEKLFF. CDR3 in DNA: TGTGCCAGCTCGGGGTGGGGAAAAACTAATGAAAAACTGTTTTTT. Using reference TRBV27 and TRBJ1-4 for the parts outside the CDR3, the full variable domain is EAQVTQNPRYLITVTGKKLTVTCSQNMNHEYMSWYRQDPGLGLRQIYYSMNVEVTDKGDVPEGYKVSRKEKRNFPLILESPSPNQTSLYFCASSGWGKTNEKLFFGSGTQLSVL.

This clone was detected a few times. The chain links TRBV6-5 to TRBJ2-1; tentative D call: TRBD1 (6 bases). Germline V gene data show CDR1 as MNHEY and CDR2 as SVGAGI. The V and J ends lost 5 bases and 3 bases respectively, with 11 bases between them. CDR3 size: 14 residues. The CDR3 bases are TGTGCCAGCAGTCAAACAGGGTTCTACAATGAGCAGTTCTTC. It translates to CASSQTGFYNEQFF.

V is TRBV7-6 and J is TRBJ2-7; 7 positions agree with TRBD1. Trimming cost V 1 base and J 2 bases; bases outside gene matches: 8. The CDR3 sequence is 16 residues long. Germline lookup yields CDR1 SGHVS and CDR2 FNYEAQ. CDR3 loop: CASSLGIGDSPYEQYF. CDR3 bases: TGTGCCAGCAGCTTAGGCATAGGGGACAGCCCCTACGAGCAGTACTTC. Full variable domain (remainder filled in from reference TRBV7-6 and TRBJ2-7): GAGVSQSPRYKVTKRGQDVALRCDPISGHVSLYWYRQALGQGPEFLTYFNYEAQQDKSGLPNDRFSAERPEGSISTLTIQRTEQRDSAMYRCASSLGIGDSPYEQYFGPGTRLTVT.

The gene calls are TRBV13 and TRBJ2-7; D unclear. The V gene's germline CDR1 is PRHDT and CDR2 FYEKMQ (reference sequence). The CDR3 covers 12 residues. Trimming left V 4 bases short and J 7 bases short, with 11 bases between. CDR3 nucleotides: TGTGCCAGCAGCTCTTACTCAGCGGAGCAGTACTTC. Its translation: CASSSYSAEQYF.

The chain carries TRBV25-1 and TRBJ1-4; D gene unclear. The V gene's germline CDR1 is MGHDK and CDR2 SYGVNS. V was clipped by 6 bases and J by 7 bases, with 18 bases between them. The CDR3 is 15 residues long. The CDR3 sequence: CASSPGLGGREKLFF. CDR3 in DNA: TGTGCCAGCAGCCCGGGCCTTGGCGGGCGTGAAAAACTGTTTTTT.

This chain connects TRBV15 to TRBJ2-3, with 8 bases fitting TRBD2. The germline gives CDR1 LNHNV, CDR2 YYDKDF (reference sequence). This CDR3 is 20 amino acids long. V gave up 3 bases and J gave up 2 bases; unmatched junction bases: 19. The DNA for the CDR3 is TGTGCCACCAGCAGTCATCGACGGACTACGGCGGGGGGTCTCACAGATACGCAGTATTTT. This gives the protein CATSSHRRTTAGGLTDTQYF.

This chain connects TRBV5-5 to TRBJ2-7; D uncertain. The CDR3 length is 12 residues. Germline V gives CDR1 SGHKS, CDR2 YYEKEE (reference sequence). V dropped 0 bases and J dropped 2 bases, with 3 bases sitting between them. The CDR3 sequence: CASSLDTYEQYF. The DNA of the CDR3 is TGTGCCAGCAGCTTGGACACCTACGAGCAGTACTTC.

The rearrangement links TRBV7-2 to TRBJ2-1; D call uncertain. Between the trimmed V and J ends, which lost 3 bases and 0 bases, there was a span of 12 bases. The V gene's germline CDR1 is SGHTA and CDR2 FQGNSA. The CDR3 sequence is 16 residues long. The CDR3 sequence is CASSFDPRSSYNEQFF. DNA of the CDR3: TGTGCCAGCAGCTTCGATCCTCGCAGCTCCTACAATGAGCAGTTCTTC.

V gene TRBV21-1 combines with J gene TRBJ2-3; TRBD1, the D gene given by the table, was not confirmed from the DNA. TRBV21-1 is listed as a pseudogene. This CDR3 has 17 residues. In nucleotides, the CDR3 is TGTGCCAGCAGCATACCGGGACACCCAACGGGCACAGATACGCAGTATTTT. It translates to CASSIPGHPTGTDTQYF.

The chain employs TRBV7-6 and TRBJ2-1; 9 bases agree with TRBD1. The V segment lost 4 bases and the J segment 6 bases; nucleotides outside the gene matches: 4. Germline V CDR1 and CDR2: SGHVS, FNYEAQ. This CDR3 region has 14 residues. CDR3 in amino acids: CASSSGQGLNEQFF. The CDR3 nucleotides read TGTGCCAGCAGCTCGGGACAGGGTCTCAATGAGCAGTTCTTC. Full variable domain (remainder filled in from reference TRBV7-6 and TRBJ2-1): GAGVSQSPRYKVTKRGQDVALRCDPISGHVSLYWYRQALGQGPEFLTYFNYEAQQDKSGLPNDRFSAERPEGSISTLTIQRTEQRDSAMYRCASSSGQGLNEQFFGPGTRLTVL.

The V and J genes are TRBV5-1 and TRBJ1-4; perhaps TRBD1 as D (6 bases). Per the germline V gene, CDR1 is SGHRS and CDR2 is YFSETQ. V dropped 4 bases and J dropped 4 bases, with 14 bases sitting between them. The CDR3 is 15 amino acids. CDR3 in amino acids: CASSPTGPYNEKLFF. Written as DNA, the CDR3 is TGCGCCAGCAGCCCTACAGGGCCCTATAATGAAAAACTGTTTTTT.

This clone appeared once. The CDR3 coding sequence is TGTGCCAGCAGCAGACAGGGCGGAGAGACCCAGTACTTC. Protein product: CASSRQGGETQYF. This chain uses TRBV7-2 with TRBJ2-5, with 7 bases matching TRBD1. V shed 5 bases, J shed 4 bases, and the junction held 4 bases outside the gene matches. CDR3 length: 13 residues. Germline V CDR1 and CDR2: SGHTA, FQGNSA.

The V and J genes are TRBV4-3 and TRBJ2-3; TRBD1 is a possible D gene (6 bases). V dropped 1 base and J dropped 1 base, with 12 bases sitting between them. From germline, CDR1 is LGHNA and CDR2 YSLEER. This CDR3 spans 16 amino acids. The CDR3 bases are TGCGCCAGCAGCCAAGTGCCCCCAGGGGGCACAGATACGCAGTATTTT. It codes for CASSQVPPGGTDTQYF.

This clone was recorded once. The chain uses TRBV19 and TRBJ2-7, with D tentatively TRBD2 (5 bases). Deletions cut 2 bases from V and 5 bases from J, with 13 bases between. CDR1 LNHDA and CDR2 SQIVND come from the germline V gene (reference sequence). The CDR3 consists of 14 residues. The CDR3 nucleotides are TGTGCCAGTAGTATATCCGAGGACGGGAACGAGCAGTACTTC. It encodes CASSISEDGNEQYF.

The sample holds one count of this clone. This chain links TRBV5-1 with TRBJ1-1; weak D call: TRBD1 (6 bases). This CDR3 comprises 17 residues. Trimming took 1 base from V and 3 from J, leaving 19 bases between them. CDR1 SGHRS and CDR2 YFSETQ come from the germline V gene. CDR3 sequence reads: CASSLWGSGDLDTEAFF. The DNA for the CDR3 is TGCGCCAGCAGCTTGTGGGGATCAGGGGATTTGGACACTGAAGCTTTCTTT.

The chain employs TRBV28 and TRBJ2-6; unclear D gene. From germline, CDR1 is MDHEN and CDR2 SYDVKM. V was pared by 4 bases and J by 1 base, with 11 bases between. The CDR3 runs to 16 residues. The CDR3 spells CASSSPVESGANVLTF. The CDR3 DNA follows: TGTGCCAGCAGTTCCCCGGTGGAGTCTGGGGCCAACGTCCTGACTTTC.

The chain recombines TRBV15 with TRBJ1-1; tentative D call: TRBD1 (6 bases). CDR1 and CDR2 from the germline V gene are LNHNV and YYDKDF (reference sequence). The CDR3 runs 15 residues. V lost 0 bases to trimming and J lost 6 bases, with 14 bases between them. The DNA for the CDR3 is TGTGCCACCAGCAGAGATCTAGGCAGGGGCGCTGAAGCTTTCTTT. Its translation is CATSRDLGRGAEAFF.

The chain has TRBV19 and TRBJ1-1; TRBD1 matches 8 bases. V lost 0 bases and J lost 3; bases outside the gene matches: 3. The CDR3 totals 15 residues. Germline lookup yields CDR1 LNHDA and CDR2 SQIVND (reference sequence). CDR3 nucleotide sequence: TGTGCCAGTAGTATAGATCAGGGGGCATACACTGAAGCTTTCTTT. It encodes CASSIDQGAYTEAFF.

V and J are TRBV5-1 and TRBJ2-7, with D possibly being TRBD1 (5 bases). CDR3 length: 16 amino acids. Trimming removed 2 bases from V and 6 bases from J, with 21 bases in between. Germline V gene lookup returns CDR1 SGHRS and CDR2 YFSETQ. The CDR3 DNA follows: TGCGCCAGCAGCTTAGGCCAGGGCGGACACAAATCCGAGCAGTACTTC. This sequence encodes CASSLGQGGHKSEQYF.

V is TRBV14 and J is TRBJ2-7; 7 bases agree with TRBD1. Germline V gene data show CDR1 as SGHDN and CDR2 as FVKESK. The ends lost 0 bases at V and 2 bases at J; junction bases unmatched: 4. CDR3 length equals 15 residues. CDR3 sequence: CASSQEIQGPYEQYF. CDR3 bases: TGTGCCAGCAGCCAAGAAATACAGGGGCCCTACGAGCAGTACTTC.

The chain combines TRBV29-1 with TRBJ2-5, with unresolved D. There are 12 residues in the CDR3. The germline V gene encodes CDR1 SQVTM and CDR2 ANQGSEA. V was cut by 4 bases and J by 3 bases, with 9 bases left in between. CDR3 protein: CSVGDLKETQYF. For the CDR3, the DNA is TGCAGCGTTGGCGACTTGAAAGAGACCCAGTACTTC. The whole variable domain, remainder taken from reference TRBV29-1 and TRBJ2-5, is SAVISQKPSRDICQRGTSLTIQCQVDSQVTMMFWYRQQPGQSLTLIATANQGSEATYESGFVIDKFPISRPNLTFSTLTVSNMSPEDSSIYLCSVGDLKETQYFGPGTRLLVL.

The V gene is TRBV7-2, the J gene TRBJ1-2; 12 positions agree with TRBD1. Germline CDR1 SGHTA, CDR2 FQGNSA. Trimming at V came to 5 bases and at J to 3 bases, leaving 7 bases not matched to a gene. This CDR3 is 16 amino acids long. The CDR3 loop reads CASSPPGQGADYGYTF. The CDR3 bases are TGTGCCAGCAGCCCACCGGGACAGGGGGCTGACTATGGCTACACCTTC.

This clone appeared once. This chain joins TRBV27 and TRBJ2-2; weak D call: TRBD2 (6 bases). The CDR3 length is 14 residues. Deletions cut 7 bases from V and 4 bases from J, with 13 bases between. CDR1 is MNHEY and CDR2 is SMNVEV in the germline V gene (reference sequence). The CDR3, as DNA: TGTGCCAGCACGCCCGGGAGCAGCACCGGGGAGCTGTTTTTT. It codes for CASTPGSSTGELFF.